This T cell receptor (beta chain) was profiled in a study of T cells expressing NK-cell markers. TCRdb re-called the 5' RACE reads and catalogs CDR3 proteins one per entry, DNA excluded. The specimen's table records about 300,000 distinct CDR3 sequences. This receptor was identified in a woman aged 18 to 75 in good health. Material for sequencing was blood T cells: a sorted CD56 or NKG2C T cell subset, CD4+ or CD8+ T cells, or bulk PBMC T cells (not recorded which).

The CDR3 protein is CSVEGSQGGGTDTQYF. The chain has TRBV29-1 and TRBJ2-3; TCRdb reports TRBD1, a call that lacks DNA to check it against. CDR3 length: 16 residues. Germline V gene sequence: CDR1 SQVTM, CDR2 ANQGSEA.